The 10 T cell receptor beta chains given below trace back to one sample, sequenced in a study of T-cell reconstitution after alpha-beta-depleted transplantation in children. Unique molecular identifiers featured in how the TCRbeta library was prepared. A single record per CDR3 protein comes from TCRdb applying MiXCR to the PCR reads. The table has approximately 400,000 distinct CDR3 sequences, 11% seen once. The sample in question was PBMCs from the stem cell graft donor, obtained from the stem cell graft. The receptors derive from a human donor who donated a stem cell graft to a child with acute myeloid leukemia.

This clonotype was seen a handful of times. The CDR3 sequence is CASRRPGADTDTQYF. The CDR3 coding sequence is TGTGCCAGCAGACGACCAGGCGCGGACACAGATACGCAGTATTTT. The chain joins TRBV11-2 to TRBJ2-3, with no clear D. V was trimmed by 6 bases and J by 2 bases, leaving 15 bases between them. Germline V gene lookup returns CDR1 SGHAT and CDR2 FQNNGV. This CDR3 comprises 15 residues.

The chain carries TRBV7-9 and TRBJ1-6; the D is unclear. In germline, CDR1 is SEHNR, CDR2 FQNEAQ (reference sequence). V was shortened by 2 bases and J by 9 bases, with 11 bases between the two germline ends. The CDR3 runs 14 residues. The CDR3 loop reads CASSLQAAGSPLHF. The CDR3 DNA follows: TGTGCCAGCAGCTTACAAGCTGCGGGTTCACCCCTCCACTTT.

J is TRBJ1-4 and V is TRBV7-9; perhaps TRBD1 as D (6 bases). Germline assignment: CDR1 SEHNR and CDR2 FQNEAQ (reference sequence). CDR3 size: 16 residues. V shed 4 bases and J shed 5 bases, with 17 bases lying between them. The CDR3 nucleotides are TGTGCCAGCAGCTCCCGGGACATAATTCTCAATGAAAAACTGTTTTTT. It translates to CASSSRDIILNEKLFF.

This sequence joins TRBV5-1 and TRBJ2-1, with D perhaps matching TRBD2 (6 bases). Germline CDR1 SGHRS, CDR2 YFSETQ. This CDR3 contains 15 residues. Trimming pared 4 bases from V and 8 bases from J, leaving 19 bases between. CDR3 sequence reads: CASSDGTAQEDEQFF. CDR3 DNA: TGCGCCAGCAGCGATGGGACTGCACAAGAGGATGAGCAGTTCTTC.

The chain employs TRBV11-2 and TRBJ2-3; 8 bases line up with TRBD1. With V trimmed by 4 bases and J by 1 base, 16 bases remained unmatched. The CDR3 is 19 amino acids. Germline V gene sequence: CDR1 SGHAT, CDR2 FQNNGV. In DNA, the CDR3 is TGTGCCAGCAGCTCCTACGGGACAGGAAAAGAAAAACGCACAGATACGCAGTATTTT. This gives the protein CASSSYGTGKEKRTDTQYF.

The chain recombines TRBV5-1 with TRBJ2-7, with 7 positions matching TRBD1. V gave up 0 bases and J gave up 3 bases; unmatched junction bases: 6. Germline CDR1 and CDR2: SGHRS and YFSETQ. The CDR3 totals 15 residues. The CDR3 spells CASSLGTDRNYEQYF. The CDR3 bases are TGCGCCAGCAGCTTGGGCACGGACAGGAACTACGAGCAGTACTTC.

The V and J genes are TRBV4-1 and TRBJ2-7, with 12 bases that match TRBD2. Losses at the gene ends were 2 bases for V and 4 bases for J; bases not matched to a gene: 9. This CDR3 region has 17 residues. Germline CDR1 is MGHRA and CDR2 is YSYEKL. The CDR3 DNA reads as TGCGCCAGCAGCCAACAGACTAGCGGGAGTACTGTTTACGAGCAGTACTTC. Translated, it gives CASSQQTSGSTVYEQYF.

This clonotype has a count of ten or more. This rearrangement joins TRBV2 to TRBJ2-1, with TRBD2 matching 15 bases. The CDR3 is made up of 16 amino acids. V trimming: 2 bases; J trimming: 8 bases; junction bases outside the gene matches: 4. Germline V gives CDR1 SNHLY, CDR2 FYNNEI. In nucleotides, the CDR3 is TGTGCCAGCAGTGAAACGGGACTAGCGGGAGGCGATGAGCAGTTCTTC. It translates to CASSETGLAGGDEQFF.

This clonotype turned up a few times. The V and J genes are TRBV20-1 and TRBJ2-3; 8 nucleotides align to TRBD2. Germline assignment: CDR1 DFQATT and CDR2 SNEGSKA (reference sequence). J lost 1 base, V lost 4 bases, and 7 bases had no gene match. The length of the CDR3 is 15 residues. The CDR3 DNA reads as TGCAGTGCTATGAGGGCGGGAGGTGGCACAGATACGCAGTATTTT. Translating it yields CSAMRAGGGTDTQYF.

This clonotype was detected a few times. J is TRBJ2-1 and V is TRBV14; D uncertain. CDR3 length: 14 residues. Per germline, CDR1 SGHDN and CDR2 FVKESK. V dropped 4 bases and J dropped 6 bases, with 13 bases sitting between them. This chain's CDR3 is CASSPSSIFNEQFF. The CDR3 coding sequence is TGTGCCAGCAGCCCATCAAGCATTTTCAATGAGCAGTTCTTC.